This TCR beta chain came from a study of preoperative IRX-2 immunotherapy in early breast cancer. The data were produced by immunoSEQ multiplex PCR, yet TCRdb's version contains in-frame clones alone and is incomplete. Here the sample spans over 35,000 clones, approximately 95% being singletons. The V and J ends lost 4 bases and 6 bases, in that order; junction bases with no gene match: 6. Germline CDR1 MDHEN, CDR2 SYDVKM. The CDR3 length is 15 residues. Treatment meaning: preoperative locoregional IRX-2 cytokine immunotherapy. Samples came from a phase Ib trial of preoperative locoregional IRX-2 cytokine immunotherapy.

The source was tumor tissue, collected after IRX-2 immunotherapy. The clonotype comes from a human donor with breast cancer. The chain joins TRBV28 to TRBJ2-3; 11 nucleotides match TRBD2. The CDR3 here is CASSSIAGGTDTQYF. The CDR3 region has the DNA TGTGCCAGCAGTTCGATAGCGGGAGGGACGGATACGCAGTATTTT.